These 23 T cell receptor beta chains share one sample of origin, sequenced in a study of cytomegalovirus exposure and HLA in healthy donors. Vbeta (60) and Jbeta (13) primers were used in the PCR. Only in-frame clones appear in the TCRdb table, and some are missing; sequencing was by immunoSEQ multiplex PCR. In the table there are some 150,000 clones, roughly 72% of which are singletons. Material for sequencing was PBMCs. The receptor source for this set is a woman in her 30s in good health and CMV-seropositive.

The chain combines TRBV7-6 with TRBJ1-1; 8 bases map to TRBD1. Germline V lookup: CDR1 SGHVS, CDR2 FNYEAQ. Trimming cost V 1 base and J 2 bases; bases outside gene matches: 3. The CDR3 extends over 15 amino acids. Written as DNA, the CDR3 is TGTGCCAGCAGCTTAGTGACAGGGGCCAACACTGAAGCTTTCTTT. Translating gives CASSLVTGANTEAFF.

The gene calls are TRBV7-2 and TRBJ2-2; D might be TRBD1 (5 bases). This CDR3 comprises 14 residues. Germline values: CDR1 SGHTA, CDR2 FQGNSA. The V end lost 3 bases, the J end lost 1 base, and 6 bases lay between the germline ends. The CDR3 region has the DNA TGTGCCAGCAGCTTTGGACAGAACACCGGGGAGCTGTTTTTT. Amino acids: CASSFGQNTGELFF.

A note on this clone: Germline and junction disagree at one end, which may indicate a read error. The gene calls are TRBV5-1 and TRBJ1-2; D might be TRBD1 (6 bases). The CDR3 consists of 11 residues. CDR1 and CDR2 (germline): SGHRS, YFSETQ. CDR3 amino acids: CASSSGEGYAF. CDR3 coding DNA: TGCGCCAGCAGTTCAGGGGAAGGCTACGCCTTC.

The chain joins TRBV27 to TRBJ1-4; tentatively, D is TRBD1 (5 bases). This CDR3 is built from 16 residues. Trimming took off 6 bases at V and 4 bases at J, with 18 bases between the two ends. Germline CDR1 is MNHEY and CDR2 is SMNVEV (reference sequence). DNA for the CDR3: TGTGCCAGCAGCGCGTACCGGACGGGGGATAATGAAAAACTGTTTTTT. Its protein product is CASSAYRTGDNEKLFF.

The V and J genes are TRBV12-5 and TRBJ1-4, with TRBD1 as a possible D gene (6 bases). Per germline, CDR1 LGHNT and CDR2 FRNRAP. The CDR3 is 14 residues long. The V end lost 9 bases, the J end lost 0 bases, and 11 bases lay between the germline ends. This CDR3 reads CASATGTTNEKLFF. The CDR3 nucleotides read TGTGCTAGCGCTACAGGGACAACTAATGAAAAACTGTTTTTT. The full variable domain, with the rest looked up from reference TRBV12-5 and TRBJ1-4, is DARVTQTPRHKVTEMGQEVTMRCQPILGHNTVFWYRQTMMQGLELLAYFRNRAPLDDSGMPKDRFSAEMPDATLATLKIQPSEPRDSAVYFCASATGTTNEKLFFGSGTQLSVL.

CDR3 sequence: CASSQTGSGANVLTF. CDR3 nucleotide sequence: TGCGCCAGCAGCCAAACAGGTTCTGGGGCCAACGTCCTGACTTTC. This chain joins TRBV4-1 and TRBJ2-6, with D maybe TRBD1 (5 bases). CDR3 size: 15 residues. V was cut by 2 bases and J by 1 base, with 6 bases left in between. CDR1 and CDR2 (germline): MGHRA, YSYEKL.

The chain combines TRBV6-1 with TRBJ2-7, with unresolved D. Germline V gene sequence: CDR1 MNHNS, CDR2 SASEGT. The CDR3 consists of 13 residues. The V and J ends lost 7 bases and 0 bases respectively, with 10 bases between them. The DNA for the CDR3 is TGTGCCAGCACCTTAACAAGCTCCTACGAGCAGTACTTC. Protein product: CASTLTSSYEQYF.

On this clone itself: At one end the junction does not follow the germline gene, possibly because of a read error. V gene TRBV9 combines with J gene TRBJ1-2, with no clear D. Germline lookup yields CDR1 SGDLS and CDR2 YYNGEE. The CDR3 sequence is 14 residues long. The DNA for the CDR3 is TGTGCCAGCAGCGTAATCGGGGAGTCAGATCGGACTCTATTC. Protein product: CASSVIGESDRTLF.

The rearrangement links TRBV30 to TRBJ1-5, with D possibly TRBD1 on 5 matching bases. Trimming took off 3 bases at V and 12 bases at J, with 18 bases between the two ends. Germline lookup yields CDR1 GTSNPN and CDR2 SVGIG (reference sequence). CDR3 length: 13 amino acids. CDR3 sequence reads: CAWSPLAGMVQHF. The CDR3 DNA sequence: TGTGCCTGGAGCCCTTTGGCAGGGATGGTCCAGCATTTT.

This chain joins TRBV6-6 and TRBJ1-1; D is unclear. Germline V CDR1 and CDR2: MNHNY, SVGAGI (reference sequence). This CDR3 is built from 14 residues. V lost 7 bases to trimming and J lost 4 bases, with 16 bases between them. The CDR3 loop reads CASTPGGRVTEAFF. CDR3 nucleotides: TGTGCCAGCACCCCCGGTGGGCGGGTCACTGAAGCTTTCTTT.

In its sample, this clone was seen once. The chain combines TRBV2 with TRBJ2-6; D unresolved. The CDR3 consists of 12 residues. Germline CDR1 and CDR2: SNHLY and FYNNEI. V was shortened by 6 bases and J by 15 bases, with 15 bases between the two germline ends. As DNA, the CDR3 is TGTGCCAGCAGCTCCGAGGCGGTCCACCTGACTTTC. Residues: CASSSEAVHLTF.

The rearrangement links TRBV6-4 to TRBJ1-2; D perhaps matches TRBD1 (6 bases). CDR3 size: 15 residues. CDR1 is MRHNA, CDR2 SNTAGT, per germline. V lost 2 bases and J 10 bases, leaving 20 bases between the germline ends. CDR3 sequence: CASSDAGAGAKDYTF. As DNA, the CDR3 is TGTGCCAGCAGTGACGCCGGAGCGGGGGCAAAAGACTACACCTTC.

To note about this clone: The sample carries other DNA sequences with the same CDR3. The genes are TRBV7-9 and TRBJ2-7; D may be TRBD1 (6 bases). Germline values: CDR1 SEHNR, CDR2 FQNEAQ (reference sequence). The CDR3 loop spans 16 amino acids. The germline V and J ends were trimmed by 3 bases and 2 bases, with 17 bases remaining between them. Here the CDR3 DNA reads TGTGCCAGCAGCTTGAGCCCGGGACATGGAACCTACGAGCAGTACTTC. This encodes CASSLSPGHGTYEQYF.

V is TRBV5-1 and J is TRBJ1-2, with D maybe TRBD1 (6 bases). Trimming left V 4 bases short and J 7 bases short, with 17 bases between. This CDR3 is 14 amino acids long. Germline-derived CDR1 and CDR2 are SGHRS and YFSETQ. This CDR3 is CASSPTGHQGGYTF. In nucleotides, the CDR3 is TGCGCCAGCAGCCCGACAGGCCACCAAGGTGGCTACACCTTC.

DNA for the CDR3: TGTGCCAGCAGTGGGACAGGCTACGAGCAGTACTTC. Protein product: CASSGTGYEQYF. V and J are TRBV7-9 and TRBJ2-7; 8 nucleotides line up with TRBD1. The CDR3 covers 12 residues. Germline V gene sequence: CDR1 SEHNR, CDR2 FQNEAQ (reference sequence). V shed 6 bases, J shed 3 bases, and the junction held 1 base outside the gene matches.

J is TRBJ2-7 and V is TRBV28, with a possible D match to TRBD1 (6 bases). The V gene lost 6 bases and the J gene lost 6 bases, with 18 bases spanning the gap. The CDR3 extends over 14 amino acids. The V gene's germline CDR1 is MDHEN and CDR2 SYDVKM. The chain's CDR3 is CASRDGTRFGEQYF. The CDR3 nucleotides are TGTGCCAGCAGGGACGGGACAAGGTTCGGCGAGCAGTACTTC.

This chain's CDR3 is CASSLLLGSRYEQYF. The CDR3 coding sequence is TGTGCCAGCAGCTTGCTTCTGGGCAGTCGATACGAGCAGTACTTC. V and J are TRBV5-5 and TRBJ2-7; D gene ambiguous. The CDR3 has 15 residues. Trimming pared 1 base from V and 4 bases from J, leaving 15 bases between. CDR1 is SGHKS and CDR2 is YYEKEE in the germline V gene (reference sequence).

The CDR3 region is CASSMPTRVINQPQHF. The CDR3 nucleotides are TGTGCCAGTAGTATGCCAACCCGGGTAATCAATCAGCCCCAGCATTTT. V and J are TRBV19 and TRBJ1-5; D remains ambiguous. V gave up 3 bases and J gave up 3 bases, with 15 bases separating them. The germline V gene encodes CDR1 LNHDA and CDR2 SQIVND (reference sequence). The CDR3 sequence is 16 residues long.

The chain has TRBV9 and TRBJ1-2; D perhaps matches TRBD1 (5 bases). CDR1 and CDR2 from the germline V gene are SGDLS and YYNGEE. This CDR3 is 14 amino acids long. V lost 0 bases and J 7 bases, leaving 13 bases between the germline ends. The CDR3 reads CASSVERRGRGYTF. DNA for the CDR3: TGTGCCAGCAGCGTAGAGAGGAGGGGTCGTGGCTACACCTTC.

The genes are TRBV6-1 and TRBJ1-3, with no clear D. Germline V lookup: CDR1 MNHNS, CDR2 SASEGT. The germline V and J ends were trimmed by 6 bases and 2 bases, with 8 bases remaining between them. CDR3 length: 13 amino acids. CDR3 residues: CASSLLPGNTIYF. In nucleotides, the CDR3 is TGTGCCAGCAGCCTACTTCCTGGAAACACCATATATTTT.

CDR3 amino acids: CAWNDRGSPGYTF. The CDR3, as DNA: TGTGCCTGGAACGACAGGGGCTCGCCTGGCTACACCTTC. This chain connects TRBV30 to TRBJ1-2, with 8 bases that match TRBD1. The V segment lost 4 bases and the J segment 7 bases; nucleotides outside the gene matches: 8. Germline-derived CDR1 and CDR2 are GTSNPN and SVGIG (reference sequence). The CDR3 is 13 amino acids.

Details on this clone: One end of the junction fails to match germline, which may point to a read error. V usage is TRBV4-3 and J usage is TRBJ2-2, with D perhaps matching TRBD2 (5 bases). The CDR3 contains 17 residues. Germline V gives CDR1 LGHNA, CDR2 YSLEER. CDR3 amino acids: CASSQDMGFANTGEPFF. The DNA for the CDR3 is TGCGCCAGCAGCCAAGATATGGGTTTCGCGAACACCGGGGAGCCGTTTTTT.

In this sample, this clone turned up a few times. The gene calls are TRBV6-6 and TRBJ2-1; 8 bases align to TRBD2. There are 15 residues in the CDR3. Germline V CDR1 and CDR2: MNHNY, SVGAGI (reference sequence). V shed 4 bases, J shed 7 bases, and the junction held 9 bases outside the gene matches. The CDR3, as DNA: TGTGCCAGCAGTTTCCCAGCGGGAGTTGTTAATGAGCAGTTCTTC. Translating gives CASSFPAGVVNEQFF.